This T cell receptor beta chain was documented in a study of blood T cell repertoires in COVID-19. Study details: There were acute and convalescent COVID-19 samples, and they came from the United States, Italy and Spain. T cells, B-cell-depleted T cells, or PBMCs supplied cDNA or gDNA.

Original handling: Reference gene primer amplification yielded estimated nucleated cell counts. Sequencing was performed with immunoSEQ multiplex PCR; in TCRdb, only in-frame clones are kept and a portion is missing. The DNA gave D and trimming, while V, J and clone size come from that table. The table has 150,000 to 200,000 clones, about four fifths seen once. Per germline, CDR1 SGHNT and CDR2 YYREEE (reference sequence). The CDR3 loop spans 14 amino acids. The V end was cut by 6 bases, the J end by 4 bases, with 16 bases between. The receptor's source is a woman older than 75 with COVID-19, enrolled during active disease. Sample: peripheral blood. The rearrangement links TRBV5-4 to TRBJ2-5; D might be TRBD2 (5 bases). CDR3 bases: TGTGCCAGCACGAAAGGGTGGGAGCGAGAGACCCAGTACTTC. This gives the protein CASTKGWERETQYF.